Described below is a single T cell receptor beta chain sequence and its context. Its antigen is undetermined. The CDR3 covers 14 residues. Germline assignment: CDR1 SGHDT and CDR2 YYEEEE. Trimming took 0 bases from V and 8 from J, leaving 12 bases between them. CD8 cells regarded as naive lacked CD45RO, were positively chosen for CCR7, and omitted terminally differentiated effector memory CD45RA+ cells. As processed by the authors: With immunoSEQ giving junction-only sequences and no quality scores, filtering differed. This table comes from immunoSEQ multiplex PCR, and its TCRdb copy is limited to in-frame clones, with some not included. V, J and clone size are taken as reported in that table, and D and trimming were inferred from the DNA itself. The sample carries about 820,000 clones, almost 95% recorded once. This sample stems from a study of shared clonotypes between healthy human individuals. Study information: Plates per donor: three CD4 naive, three CD4 memory, two CD8 naive, one CD8 memory. Study-level points and caveats: What limited the represented genetic and exposure-history diversity was the small number of donors. It was expected that sequencing depth would affect clonotype sharing among donors.

The sequence was collected from a man in his thirties or forties in good health. The specimen was naive CD8+ T cells sorted from blood. The gene calls are TRBV5-6 and TRBJ2-1, with unresolved D. The DNA of the CDR3 is TGTGCCAGCAGCTTGGAAGAGAAGTTCCATGAGCAGTTCTTC. Residues: CASSLEEKFHEQFF. Full variable domain (missing parts from reference TRBV5-6 and TRBJ2-1): DAGVTQSPTHLIKTRGQQVTLRCSPKSGHDTVSWYQQALGQGPQFIFQYYEEEERQRGNFPDRFSGHQFPNYSSELNVNALLLGDSALYLCASSLEEKFHEQFFGPGTRLTVL.